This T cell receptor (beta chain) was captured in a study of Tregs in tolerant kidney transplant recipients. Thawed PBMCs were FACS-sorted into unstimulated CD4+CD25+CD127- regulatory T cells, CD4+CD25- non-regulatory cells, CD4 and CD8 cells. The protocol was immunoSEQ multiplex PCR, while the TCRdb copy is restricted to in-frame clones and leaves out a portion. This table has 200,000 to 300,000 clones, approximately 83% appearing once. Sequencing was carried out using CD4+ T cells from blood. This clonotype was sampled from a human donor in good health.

This CDR3 is CASSFRRNQPQHF. Written as DNA, the CDR3 is TGTGCCAGCAGTTTCAGGCGGAATCAGCCCCAGCATTTT. This rearrangement joins TRBV27 to TRBJ1-5; unclear D gene. Per germline, CDR1 MNHEY and CDR2 SMNVEV (reference sequence). V was pared by 3 bases and J by 4 bases, with 7 bases between. This CDR3 region has 13 residues.